One and the same sample provided the 2 T cell receptor beta chains below, sequenced in a study of OX40 agonist ivuxolimab in advanced cancers. Data came from immunoSEQ multiplex PCR; TCRdb stores just in-frame clones and leaves some out. The data hold approximately 40,000 clones, with approximately 90% observed a single time. The sequencing used CD4+ or CD8+ T cells sorted from blood, collected in a trial of the OX40 agonist ivuxolimab. These receptors all stem from an adult with an advanced solid tumor such as melanoma, head and neck, liver or kidney cancer.

The chain couples TRBV11-2 to TRBJ2-3; D is ambiguous. The germline gives CDR1 SGHAT, CDR2 FQNNGV. This CDR3 is built from 10 residues. The germline V and J ends were trimmed by 5 bases and 6 bases, with 3 bases remaining between them. The CDR3 DNA is TGTGCCAGCAGCCCGGATACGCAGTATTTT. Translating it yields CASSPDTQYF.

The genes are TRBV27 and TRBJ1-2, with D maybe TRBD1 (6 bases). Germline loops: CDR1 MNHEY, CDR2 SMNVEV (reference sequence). Deletions cut 6 bases from V and 4 bases from J, with 12 bases between. CDR3 length equals 13 residues. The CDR3 protein is CASRLTGTYGYTF. The DNA for the CDR3 is TGTGCCAGCAGGCTAACAGGGACCTATGGCTACACCTTC.